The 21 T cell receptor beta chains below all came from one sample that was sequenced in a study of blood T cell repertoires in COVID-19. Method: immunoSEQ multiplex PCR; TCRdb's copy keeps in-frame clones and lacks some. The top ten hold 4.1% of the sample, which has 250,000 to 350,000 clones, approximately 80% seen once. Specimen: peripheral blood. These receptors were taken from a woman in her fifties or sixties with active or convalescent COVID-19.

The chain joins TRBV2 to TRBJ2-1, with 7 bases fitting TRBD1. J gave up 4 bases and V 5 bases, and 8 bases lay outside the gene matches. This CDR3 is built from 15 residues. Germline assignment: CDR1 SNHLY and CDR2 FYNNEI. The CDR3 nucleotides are TGTGCCAGCAGTACACAAGGGACAGTATACAATGAGCAGTTCTTC. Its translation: CASSTQGTVYNEQFF.

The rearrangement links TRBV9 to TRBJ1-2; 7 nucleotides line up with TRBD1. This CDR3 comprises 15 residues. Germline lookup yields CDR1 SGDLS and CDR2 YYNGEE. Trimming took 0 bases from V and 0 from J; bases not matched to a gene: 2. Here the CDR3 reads CASSVGDSTNYGYTF. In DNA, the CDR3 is TGTGCCAGCAGCGTAGGGGACAGCACTAACTATGGCTACACCTTC.

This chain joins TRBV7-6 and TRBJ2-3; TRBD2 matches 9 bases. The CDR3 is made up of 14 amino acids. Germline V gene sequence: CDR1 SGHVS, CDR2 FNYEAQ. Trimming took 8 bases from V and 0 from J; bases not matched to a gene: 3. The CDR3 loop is CASEAGGSTDTQYF. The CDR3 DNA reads TGTGCCAGCGAGGCGGGAGGGAGCACAGATACGCAGTATTTT.

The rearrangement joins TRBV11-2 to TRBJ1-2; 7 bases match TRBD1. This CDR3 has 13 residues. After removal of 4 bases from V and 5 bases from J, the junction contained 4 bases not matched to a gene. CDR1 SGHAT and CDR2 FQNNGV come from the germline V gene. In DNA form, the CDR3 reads TGTGCCAGCAGCTCATACAGGGGTTATGGCTACACCTTC. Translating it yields CASSSYRGYGYTF.

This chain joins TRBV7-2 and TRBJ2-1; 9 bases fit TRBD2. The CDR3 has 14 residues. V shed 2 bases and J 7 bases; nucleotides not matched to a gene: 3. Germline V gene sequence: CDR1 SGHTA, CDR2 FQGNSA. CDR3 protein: CASSLISGSNEQFF. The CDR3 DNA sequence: TGTGCCAGCAGCTTAATTAGCGGGAGTAATGAGCAGTTCTTC.

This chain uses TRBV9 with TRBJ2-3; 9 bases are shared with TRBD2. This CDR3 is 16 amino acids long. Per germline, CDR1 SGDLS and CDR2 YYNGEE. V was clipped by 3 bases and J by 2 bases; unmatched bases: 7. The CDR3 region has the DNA TGTGCCAGCAGCGAACGACTAGCGGCAACCACAGATACGCAGTATTTT. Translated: CASSERLAATTDTQYF.

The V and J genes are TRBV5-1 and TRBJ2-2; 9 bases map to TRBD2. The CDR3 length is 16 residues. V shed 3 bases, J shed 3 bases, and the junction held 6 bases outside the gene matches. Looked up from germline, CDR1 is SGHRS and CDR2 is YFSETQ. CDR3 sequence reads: CASSSGTSRYTGELFF. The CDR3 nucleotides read TGCGCCAGCAGCTCCGGGACTAGCCGATACACCGGGGAGCTGTTTTTT. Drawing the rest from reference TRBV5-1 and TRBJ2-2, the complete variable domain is KAGVTQTPRYLIKTRGQQVTLSCSPISGHRSVSWYQQTPGQGLQFLFEYFSETQRNKGNFPGRFSGRQFSNSRSEMNVSTLELGDSALYLCASSSGTSRYTGELFFGEGSRLTVL.

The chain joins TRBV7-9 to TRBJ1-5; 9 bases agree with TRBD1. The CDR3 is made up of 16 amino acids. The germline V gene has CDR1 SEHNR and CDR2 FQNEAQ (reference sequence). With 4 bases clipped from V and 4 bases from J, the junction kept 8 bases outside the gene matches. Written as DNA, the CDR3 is TGTGCCAGCAGCTACGGGGGACAGGGATCGAATCAGCCCCAGCATTTT. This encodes CASSYGGQGSNQPQHF. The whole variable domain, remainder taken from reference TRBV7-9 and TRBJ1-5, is DTGVSQNPRHKITKRGQNVTFRCDPISEHNRLYWYRQTLGQGPEFLTYFQNEAQLEKSRLLSDRFSAERPKGSFSTLEIQRTEQGDSAMYLCASSYGGQGSNQPQHFGDGTRLSIL.

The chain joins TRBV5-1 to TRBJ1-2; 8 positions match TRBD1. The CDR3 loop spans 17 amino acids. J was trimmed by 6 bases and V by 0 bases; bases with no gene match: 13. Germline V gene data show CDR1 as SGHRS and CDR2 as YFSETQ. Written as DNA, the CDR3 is TGCGCCAGCAGCTTGGCCATGGACAGGGTACGTGGCCATGGCTACACCTTC. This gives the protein CASSLAMDRVRGHGYTF.

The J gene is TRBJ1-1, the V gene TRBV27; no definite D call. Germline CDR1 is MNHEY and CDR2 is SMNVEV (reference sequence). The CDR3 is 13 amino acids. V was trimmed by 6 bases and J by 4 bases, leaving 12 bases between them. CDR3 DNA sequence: TGTGCCAGCAGCCGGATCCGGGGCACTGAAGCTTTCTTT. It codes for CASSRIRGTEAFF.

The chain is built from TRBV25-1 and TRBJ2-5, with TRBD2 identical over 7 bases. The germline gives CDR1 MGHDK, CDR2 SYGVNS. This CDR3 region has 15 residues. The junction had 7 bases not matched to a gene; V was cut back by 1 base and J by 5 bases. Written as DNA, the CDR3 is TGTGCCAGCAGTGAATCGCGGGAGATTTGGGAGACCCAGTACTTC. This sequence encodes CASSESREIWETQYF.

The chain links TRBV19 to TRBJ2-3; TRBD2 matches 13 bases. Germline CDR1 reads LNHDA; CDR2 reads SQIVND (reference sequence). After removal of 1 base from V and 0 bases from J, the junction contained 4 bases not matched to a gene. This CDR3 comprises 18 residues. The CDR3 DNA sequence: TGTGCCAGTAGTATAGGCGGGACTAGCGGGGCCAGCACAGATACGCAGTATTTT. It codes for CASSIGGTSGASTDTQYF.

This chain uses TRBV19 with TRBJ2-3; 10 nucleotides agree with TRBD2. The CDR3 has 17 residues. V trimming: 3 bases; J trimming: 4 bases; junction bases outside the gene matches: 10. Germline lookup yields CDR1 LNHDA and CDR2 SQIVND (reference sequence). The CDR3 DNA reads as TGTGCCAGTAGTATGGTAGGGGAAGCGGGAGGGGCAGATACGCAGTATTTT. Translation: CASSMVGEAGGADTQYF. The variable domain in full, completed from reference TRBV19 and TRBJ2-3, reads DGGITQSPKYLFRKEGQNVTLSCEQNLNHDAMYWYRQDPGQGLRLIYYSQIVNDFQKGDIAEGYSVSREKKESFPLTVTSAQKNPTAFYLCASSMVGEAGGADTQYFGPGTRLTVL.

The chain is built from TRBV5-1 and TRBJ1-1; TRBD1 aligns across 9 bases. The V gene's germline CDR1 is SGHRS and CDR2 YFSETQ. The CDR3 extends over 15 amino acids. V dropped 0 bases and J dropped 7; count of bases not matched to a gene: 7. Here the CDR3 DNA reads TGCGCCAGCAGCTTGGGGACAGGGGCCGCGGGTGAAGCTTTCTTT. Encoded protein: CASSLGTGAAGEAFF. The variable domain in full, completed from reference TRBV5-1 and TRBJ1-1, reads KAGVTQTPRYLIKTRGQQVTLSCSPISGHRSVSWYQQTPGQGLQFLFEYFSETQRNKGNFPGRFSGRQFSNSRSEMNVSTLELGDSALYLCASSLGTGAAGEAFFGQGTRLTVV.

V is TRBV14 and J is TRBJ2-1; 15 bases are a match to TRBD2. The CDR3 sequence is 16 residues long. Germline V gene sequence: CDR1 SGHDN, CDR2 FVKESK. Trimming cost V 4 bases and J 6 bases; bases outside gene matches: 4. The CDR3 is CASSLRTSGRANEQFF. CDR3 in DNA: TGTGCCAGCAGCCTCCGGACTAGCGGGAGGGCCAATGAGCAGTTCTTC.

This chain's CDR3 is CASSPFYRESSEQYF. The DNA for the CDR3 is TGTGCCAGCAGCCCTTTTTACAGGGAATCGAGCGAGCAGTACTTC. This sequence joins TRBV9 and TRBJ2-7; D perhaps matches TRBD1 (6 bases). V shed 4 bases and J shed 6 bases, with 20 bases lying between them. This CDR3 is 15 amino acids long. The germline V gene encodes CDR1 SGDLS and CDR2 YYNGEE. Variable domain in full (rest from reference TRBV9 and TRBJ2-7): DSGVTQTPKHLITATGQRVTLRCSPRSGDLSVYWYQQSLDQGLQFLIQYYNGEERAKGNILERFSAQQFPDLHSELNLSSLELGDSALYFCASSPFYRESSEQYFGPGTRLTVT.

CDR3 sequence (DNA): TGTGCCAGCAGCCAAGCCCCGGGGGGGGGACTTTACAATGAGCAGTTCTTC. It codes for CASSQAPGGGLYNEQFF. The chain carries TRBV14 and TRBJ2-1; 8 nucleotides align to TRBD2. Germline CDR1 SGHDN, CDR2 FVKESK. The CDR3 spans 17 residues. With 1 base clipped from V and 4 bases from J, the junction kept 9 bases outside the gene matches.

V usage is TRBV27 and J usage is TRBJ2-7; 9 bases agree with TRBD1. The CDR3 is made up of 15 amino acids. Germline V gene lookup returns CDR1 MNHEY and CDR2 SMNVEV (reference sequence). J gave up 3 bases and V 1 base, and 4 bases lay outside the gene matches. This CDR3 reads CASSLLTGGYYEQYF. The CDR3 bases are TGTGCCAGCAGTTTATTGACAGGGGGTTACTACGAGCAGTACTTC.

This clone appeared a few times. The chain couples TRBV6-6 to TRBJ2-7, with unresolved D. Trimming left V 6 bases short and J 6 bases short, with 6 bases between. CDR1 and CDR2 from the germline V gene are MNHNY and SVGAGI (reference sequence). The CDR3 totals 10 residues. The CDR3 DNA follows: TGTGCCAGCAGCTCGAGCGAGCAGTACTTC. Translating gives CASSSSEQYF.

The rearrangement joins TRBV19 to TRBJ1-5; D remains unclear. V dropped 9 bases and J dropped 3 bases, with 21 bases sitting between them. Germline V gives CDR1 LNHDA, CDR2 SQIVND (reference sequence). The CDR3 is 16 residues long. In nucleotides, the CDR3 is TGTGCCAGCAGACCGGAGCTACGGCAAAACAATCAGCCCCAGCATTTT. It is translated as CASRPELRQNNQPQHF.

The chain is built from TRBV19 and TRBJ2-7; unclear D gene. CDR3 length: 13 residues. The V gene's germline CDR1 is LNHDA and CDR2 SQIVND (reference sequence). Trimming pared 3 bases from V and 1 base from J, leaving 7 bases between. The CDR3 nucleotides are TGTGCCAGTAGTATGTTGGCATCCTACGAGCAGTACTTC. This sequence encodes CASSMLASYEQYF. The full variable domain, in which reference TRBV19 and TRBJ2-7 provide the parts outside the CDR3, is DGGITQSPKYLFRKEGQNVTLSCEQNLNHDAMYWYRQDPGQGLRLIYYSQIVNDFQKGDIAEGYSVSREKKESFPLTVTSAQKNPTAFYLCASSMLASYEQYFGPGTRLTVT.